This entry lists 19 T cell receptor beta chains sequenced from one sample in a study of cytomegalovirus exposure and HLA in healthy donors. TCRdb's copy holds only in-frame clones and misses some; the assay was immunoSEQ multiplex PCR. The repertoire has 130,000 or so clones, approximately 92% of them found once; the top ten carry approximately 9.2%. Sequences were obtained from PBMCs. These receptors originate from a woman aged 18-29 years in good health and CMV-seropositive.

The V gene is TRBV6-5, the J gene TRBJ2-7; the D gene is possibly TRBD1 (6 bases). Germline CDR1 and CDR2: MNHEY and SVGAGI. V gave up 7 bases and J gave up 0 bases, with 13 bases separating them. The CDR3 has 14 amino acids. The CDR3 DNA reads as TGTGCCAGCAACAAAGGGGGTAGCTCCTACGAGCAGTACTTC. As protein: CASNKGGSSYEQYF.

Of note for this clone: Other nucleotide sequences in the sample specify the same CDR3. The V and J genes are TRBV5-1 and TRBJ2-3; possible D gene TRBD1, 6 bases. Trimming left V 3 bases short and J 2 bases short, with 10 bases between. CDR3 size: 14 residues. The germline CDR1 and CDR2 sequences are SGHRS and YFSETQ. The DNA of the CDR3 is TGCGCCAGCAGCTCCGGACAGTTCACAGATACGCAGTATTTT. Residues: CASSSGQFTDTQYF.

The V call is TRBV7-2, the J call TRBJ2-5; 10 nucleotides line up with TRBD2. Germline values: CDR1 SGHTA, CDR2 FQGNSA. J was trimmed by 4 bases and V by 4 bases; bases with no gene match: 9. CDR3 length: 16 residues. Here the CDR3 reads CASSSNSGGWGETQYF. The CDR3 region has the DNA TGTGCCAGCAGCTCAAATAGCGGGGGGTGGGGAGAGACCCAGTACTTC.

This chain uses TRBV30 with TRBJ2-7; D is uncertain. Trimming left V 2 bases short and J 0 bases short, with 8 bases between. This CDR3 spans 13 amino acids. Germline values: CDR1 GTSNPN, CDR2 SVGIG (reference sequence). The CDR3 DNA follows: TGTGCCTGGAGTCCAGGAAGCTCCTACGAGCAGTACTTC. This sequence encodes CAWSPGSSYEQYF.

The rearrangement joins TRBV11-2 to TRBJ2-5, with a tentative D call TRBD2 (5 bases). The V gene lost 0 bases and the J gene lost 3 bases, with 8 bases spanning the gap. The V gene's germline CDR1 is SGHAT and CDR2 FQNNGV. The CDR3 is made up of 14 amino acids. The CDR3 DNA follows: TGTGCCAGCAGCTTAGAGGTCGGGGAAGAGACCCAGTACTTC. Translated: CASSLEVGEETQYF.

The V gene is TRBV4-1, the J gene TRBJ1-2, with TRBD1 identical over 11 bases. The V gene end was trimmed by 1 base and the J gene end by 7 bases; junction bases not matched to a gene: 2. The V gene's germline CDR1 is MGHRA and CDR2 YSYEKL. The CDR3 totals 14 residues. CDR3 coding DNA: TGCGCCAGCAGCCAAGTGGGGACAGGGGGTGGCTACACCTTC. Translation gives CASSQVGTGGGYTF.

This clone was picked up one time. This chain uses TRBV2 with TRBJ1-5, with 10 nucleotides matching TRBD1. This CDR3 comprises 14 residues. The germline gives CDR1 SNHLY, CDR2 FYNNEI. After removal of 5 bases from V and 7 bases from J, the junction contained 5 bases not matched to a gene. DNA for the CDR3: TGTGCCAGCAGTTGGGACAGGGGAGGGCAGCCCCAGCATTTT. The encoded protein is CASSWDRGGQPQHF.

The chain couples TRBV5-4 to TRBJ1-2; 7 bases are a match to TRBD1. The CDR3 length is 17 residues. CDR1 and CDR2 from the germline V gene are SGHNT and YYREEE (reference sequence). V shed 3 bases, J shed 2 bases, and the junction held 13 bases outside the gene matches. The CDR3 sequence: CASSSILGRGRNYGYTF. The CDR3 DNA sequence: TGTGCCAGCAGCTCGATACTGGGCAGGGGGAGAAACTATGGCTACACCTTC.

This chain joins TRBV5-4 and TRBJ1-6; 7 nucleotides match TRBD1. V was clipped by 0 bases and J by 5 bases; unmatched bases: 2. Germline CDR1 reads SGHNT; CDR2 reads YYREEE (reference sequence). This CDR3 has 15 residues. CDR3 loop: CASSLAGTDNSPLHF. For the CDR3, the DNA is TGTGCCAGCAGCTTGGCCGGGACAGATAATTCACCCCTCCACTTT.

The chain carries TRBV14 and TRBJ2-2; 8 bases match TRBD1. This CDR3 is built from 14 residues. V shed 4 bases, J shed 6 bases, and the junction held 4 bases outside the gene matches. In germline, CDR1 is SGHDN, CDR2 FVKESK. The CDR3 DNA sequence: TGTGCCAGCAGCCCAAACAGGGGGGCCGGGGAGCTGTTTTTT. It codes for CASSPNRGAGELFF.

The gene calls are TRBV10-3 and TRBJ2-7; D call uncertain. The CDR3 consists of 14 residues. The germline CDR1 and CDR2 sequences are ENHRY and SYGVKD. Trimming cost V 4 bases and J 4 bases, with 14 bases left between them. For the CDR3, the DNA is TGTGCCATCAGTGGCGAATATATCAAATACGAGCAGTACTTC. Translated: CAISGEYIKYEQYF.

This chain links TRBV10-2 with TRBJ1-1, with a tentative D call TRBD1 (5 bases). This CDR3 has 12 residues. From germline, CDR1 is WSHSY and CDR2 SAAADI. The V end was cut by 5 bases, the J end by 6 bases, with 10 bases between. CDR3 in amino acids: CASSLGAAEAFF. CDR3 nucleotide sequence: TGCGCCAGCAGTCTAGGGGCCGCTGAAGCTTTCTTT.

This clone was counted once. The CDR3 protein is CASSQDQGTGEKLFF. The CDR3 DNA sequence: TGCGCCAGCAGCCAAGATCAGGGAACAGGCGAAAAACTGTTTTTT. V gene TRBV4-1 combines with J gene TRBJ1-4, with a weak D call TRBD1 (5 bases). Germline V gene lookup returns CDR1 MGHRA and CDR2 YSYEKL. The CDR3 runs to 15 residues. Deletions cut 0 bases from V and 8 bases from J, with 13 bases between.

CDR3 DNA: TGTGCCAGCAGCCGCGGGGTAGGGTACACTGAAGCTTTCTTT. As protein: CASSRGVGYTEAFF. This chain connects TRBV6-5 to TRBJ1-1; D remains ambiguous. Per germline, CDR1 MNHEY and CDR2 SVGAGI. This CDR3 is built from 14 residues. The V end lost 6 bases, the J end lost 3 bases, and 14 bases lay between the germline ends.

The rearrangement joins TRBV28 to TRBJ2-5, with 8 bases fitting TRBD1. CDR1 is MDHEN and CDR2 is SYDVKM in the germline V gene. The CDR3 has 13 amino acids. Trimming cost V 8 bases and J 4 bases; bases outside gene matches: 6. CDR3 sequence reads: CASLTGGRETQYF. For the CDR3, the DNA is TGTGCCAGCCTTACAGGGGGAAGAGAGACCCAGTACTTC.

The chain links TRBV30 to TRBJ1-1, with D possibly matching TRBD1 (5 bases). Per germline, CDR1 GTSNPN and CDR2 SVGIG (reference sequence). This CDR3 region has 16 residues. With 1 base removed from V and 3 bases from J, the gap between germline ends came to 18 bases. In nucleotides, the CDR3 is TGTGCCTGGAGTGACCGGACGGGAGGGGTTTACACTGAAGCTTTCTTT. Its protein is CAWSDRTGGVYTEAFF. Based on the CDR3 plus reference TRBV30 and TRBJ1-1, the full variable domain is SQTIHQWPATLVQPVGSPLSLECTVEGTSNPNLYWYRQAAGRGLQLLFYSVGIGQISSEVPQNLSASRPQDRQFILSSKKLLLSDSGFYLCAWSDRTGGVYTEAFFGQGTRLTVV.

The V and J genes are TRBV13 and TRBJ2-7, with unresolved D. V was shortened by 3 bases and J by 4 bases, with 4 bases between the two germline ends. This CDR3 comprises 11 residues. In germline, CDR1 is PRHDT, CDR2 FYEKMQ (reference sequence). The CDR3 DNA is TGTGCCAGCAGCTTCTTTTACGAGCAGTACTTC. Translation gives CASSFFYEQYF.

This clone appeared once. The genes are TRBV5-1 and TRBJ2-3; 10 bases are shared with TRBD1. This CDR3 is 15 amino acids long. J lost 2 bases, V lost 4 bases, and 4 bases had no gene match. The germline V gene encodes CDR1 SGHRS and CDR2 YFSETQ. This chain's CDR3 is CASSRDRGATDTQYF. DNA for the CDR3: TGCGCCAGCAGCCGGGACAGGGGCGCCACAGATACGCAGTATTTT.

About this clone itself: The same CDR3 also results from other DNA sequences found in this sample. The V gene is TRBV5-1, the J gene TRBJ1-5; 9 nucleotides line up with TRBD1. The CDR3 has 15 residues. Germline V gene sequence: CDR1 SGHRS, CDR2 YFSETQ. The ends lost 0 bases at V and 7 bases at J; junction bases unmatched: 5. The CDR3 DNA reads TGCGCCAGCAGCTTGGCGGGACAGGGTGGGCAGCCCCAGCATTTT. The encoded protein is CASSLAGQGGQPQHF.